The 19 T cell receptor beta chains below were found in one sample sequenced in a study of shared clonotypes between healthy human individuals. Using immunoSEQ multiplex PCR, the repertoire was profiled, and TCRdb retains in-frame clones only, with some absent. The table records hundreds of thousands of clones, about three quarters of them present only once. Sequencing used memory CD4+ T cells sorted from blood. Subset described: CD45RA-negative fraction. The receptor source for this set is a woman aged 25 to 45 in good health.

This clone has at least ten counts. This rearrangement joins TRBV6-6 to TRBJ1-5, with TRBD1 matching over 9 bases. The CDR3 runs 14 residues. From germline, CDR1 is MNHNY and CDR2 SVGAGI (reference sequence). J was trimmed by 2 bases and V by 5 bases; bases with no gene match: 1. The CDR3, as DNA: TGTGCCAGCAGTGACAGGGGGGGCAATCAGCCCCAGCATTTT. Encoded protein: CASSDRGGNQPQHF.

The chain recombines TRBV28 with TRBJ2-7, with D uncertain. The germline CDR1 and CDR2 sequences are MDHEN and SYDVKM. V lost 10 bases and J 2 bases, leaving 9 bases between the germline ends. This CDR3 spans 11 amino acids. In DNA form, the CDR3 reads TGTGCCACCTACCTTCCCTACGAGCAGTACTTC. It yields the protein CATYLPYEQYF.

The CDR3 DNA reads TGTGCCAGCAGGGGGACCGTTCCGAACACTGAAGCTTTCTTT. Encoded protein: CASRGTVPNTEAFF. V is TRBV2 and J is TRBJ1-1, with D perhaps TRBD1 (5 bases). V gave up 6 bases and J gave up 1 base, with 12 bases separating them. Germline lookup yields CDR1 SNHLY and CDR2 FYNNEI. The CDR3 covers 14 residues.

Comment on this clone: A much larger clone is a single base away; this may be a read error. This chain uses TRBV11-3 with TRBJ2-2; D is ambiguous. V lost 2 bases to trimming and J lost 4 bases, with 5 bases between them. CDR1 is SGHNT, CDR2 YENEEA, per germline. The CDR3 totals 13 residues. CDR3 in DNA: TGTGCCAGCAGCTTACCGGGCACCGGGGAGCTGTTTTTT. This codes for CASSLPGTGELFF.

The rearrangement joins TRBV10-1 to TRBJ1-4; D may be TRBD1 (6 bases). V was cut by 3 bases and J by 7 bases, with 18 bases left in between. Germline V lookup: CDR1 WNHNN, CDR2 SYGVQD (reference sequence). This CDR3 is 16 amino acids long. The CDR3 here is CASSEDTGIVGEKLFF. CDR3 nucleotide sequence: TGCGCCAGCAGTGAAGATACAGGGATTGTAGGTGAAAAACTGTTTTTT.

The chain combines TRBV2 with TRBJ1-5, with 8 bases that match TRBD1. The V gene's germline CDR1 is SNHLY and CDR2 FYNNEI. The J segment lost 5 bases and the V segment lost 8 bases, leaving 5 bases of the junction unmatched. The CDR3 runs to 13 residues. The chain's CDR3 is CASSRGLYQPQHF. In DNA form, the CDR3 reads TGTGCCAGCTCCAGGGGGCTGTATCAGCCCCAGCATTTT.

To note about this clone: Distinct nucleotide sequences in the sample also encode this CDR3. CDR3 coding DNA: TGCAGCGTTGATTCAGGGAGGGAGACCCAGTACTTC. Its protein product is CSVDSGRETQYF. The rearrangement links TRBV29-1 to TRBJ2-5; a possible D gene is TRBD2 (6 bases). CDR1 and CDR2 (germline): SQVTM, ANQGSEA. Trimming pared 3 bases from V and 5 bases from J, leaving 10 bases between. The CDR3 runs 12 residues.

The genes are TRBV5-1 and TRBJ2-2, with 7 bases fitting TRBD2. The CDR3 has 17 residues. V trimming: 0 bases; J trimming: 6 bases; junction bases outside the gene matches: 11. Germline V CDR1 and CDR2: SGHRS, YFSETQ. The CDR3, as DNA: TGCGCCAGCAGCTTGGCCGGCGGGAGTGGTTTCGCCGGGGAGCTGTTTTTT. It encodes CASSLAGGSGFAGELFF.

This clone was counted a single time. V gene TRBV7-9 combines with J gene TRBJ2-7; TRBD2 aligns across 7 bases. V lost 0 bases, J lost 1 base, and 9 bases stayed unmatched. The CDR3 runs to 17 residues. CDR1 is SEHNR and CDR2 is FQNEAQ in the germline V gene (reference sequence). The CDR3 protein is CASSLAPLAAPSYEQYF. The CDR3 nucleotides read TGTGCCAGCAGCTTAGCGCCCCTAGCGGCCCCTTCCTACGAGCAGTACTTC.

The chain carries TRBV9 and TRBJ2-2, with 9 bases matching TRBD2. Germline trimming cut 3 bases from V and 6 bases from J; bases unmatched to any gene: 12. CDR3 length: 17 residues. Germline V gene data show CDR1 as SGDLS and CDR2 as YYNGEE. CDR3 sequence (DNA): TGTGCCAGCAGCGCATGGCGTCCTAGCGGGATTGCCGGGGAGCTGTTTTTT. Translation gives CASSAWRPSGIAGELFF.

The gene calls are TRBV28 and TRBJ2-3; TRBD1 matches 8 bases. J gave up 1 base and V 3 bases, and 12 bases lay outside the gene matches. The CDR3 length is 18 residues. CDR1 and CDR2 (germline): MDHEN, SYDVKM. CDR3 bases: TGTGCCAGCAGTTTGATGGGCAGGGGGCTAGTTGGCACAGATACGCAGTATTTT. This gives the protein CASSLMGRGLVGTDTQYF.

In regard to this clone: With a much larger clone just one base away, this may be a read error. The genes are TRBV11-2 and TRBJ2-5; no firm D call. The ends were cut back, 5 bases at V and 0 bases at J, with 4 bases in the middle. There are 12 residues in the CDR3. The V gene's germline CDR1 is SGHAT and CDR2 FQNNGV. CDR3 in amino acids: CASSPYQETQYF. CDR3 DNA: TGTGCCAGCAGCCCGTACCAAGAGACCCAGTACTTC.

The V call is TRBV19, the J call TRBJ1-1; 8 nucleotides agree with TRBD1. The CDR3 extends over 15 amino acids. The V and J ends lost 2 bases and 2 bases, in that order; junction bases with no gene match: 4. The germline gives CDR1 LNHDA, CDR2 SQIVND (reference sequence). CDR3: CASSIPGGRNTEAFF. CDR3 DNA: TGTGCCAGTAGTATACCAGGGGGCAGAAACACTGAAGCTTTCTTT. The whole variable domain, remainder taken from reference TRBV19 and TRBJ1-1, is DGGITQSPKYLFRKEGQNVTLSCEQNLNHDAMYWYRQDPGQGLRLIYYSQIVNDFQKGDIAEGYSVSREKKESFPLTVTSAQKNPTAFYLCASSIPGGRNTEAFFGQGTRLTVV.

Notes on this clone: Other DNA sequences in the same sample also yield this CDR3. The chain couples TRBV5-1 to TRBJ1-5, with 9 nucleotides matching TRBD1. Germline trimming cut 4 bases from V and 6 bases from J; bases unmatched to any gene: 5. Looked up from germline, CDR1 is SGHRS and CDR2 is YFSETQ. This CDR3 comprises 14 residues. CDR3 coding DNA: TGCGCCAGCAGCCCGGGGACAGGGACTCAGCCCCAGCATTTT. Its translation is CASSPGTGTQPQHF.

In its sample, this clone was seen a few times. The rearrangement joins TRBV11-1 to TRBJ2-7; 7 positions agree with TRBD2. V was pared by 2 bases and J by 7 bases, with 17 bases of the junction left unmatched. This CDR3 has 17 residues. Germline V gene sequence: CDR1 SGHAT, CDR2 FQDESV (reference sequence). In DNA form, the CDR3 reads TGTGCCAGCAGCTTACTGCGGGAGTTAACCTATACTATGGAGCAGTACTTC. This codes for CASSLLRELTYTMEQYF.

This clone has a single count. V is TRBV19 and J is TRBJ1-2; 7 nucleotides agree with TRBD1. V shed 7 bases and J 8 bases; nucleotides not matched to a gene: 10. The CDR3 is 13 amino acids. Germline V gene sequence: CDR1 LNHDA, CDR2 SQIVND (reference sequence). CDR3 region: CASTDEGARGYTF. DNA of the CDR3: TGTGCCAGTACCGACGAGGGGGCGCGGGGCTACACCTTC.

The chain recombines TRBV6-1 with TRBJ2-7; TRBD2 might be the D (6 bases). The CDR3 totals 14 residues. Deletions cut 6 bases from V and 2 bases from J, with 14 bases between. Germline CDR1 MNHNS, CDR2 SASEGT. CDR3 loop: CASRGTREAYEQYF. As DNA, the CDR3 is TGTGCCAGCAGAGGAACCAGGGAGGCCTACGAGCAGTACTTC.

V is TRBV5-1 and J is TRBJ2-2, with 12 bases identical to TRBD2. Germline trimming cut 3 bases from V and 4 bases from J; bases unmatched to any gene: 4. CDR1 SGHRS and CDR2 YFSETQ come from the germline V gene. The CDR3 covers 16 residues. CDR3 in DNA: TGCGCCAGCAGCTACAGGACTAGCGGGATCACCGGGGAGCTGTTTTTT. It specifies CASSYRTSGITGELFF.

The chain couples TRBV1 to TRBJ2-7. TRBV1 is a pseudogene. The CDR3 runs 15 residues. The CDR3 reads CTSSQERHFTYEQYF. DNA of the CDR3: TGCACCAGCAGCCAAGAAAGGCACTTCACCTACGAGCAGTACTTC.